This T cell receptor (beta chain) derives from a study of spatial heterogeneity in lung cancer. Overall study results and limits: Expanded alpha and beta TCR counts within tumors tracked tumor mutation counts.

CDR1 is SSHAT, CDR2 FNYEAQ, per germline (reference sequence). CDR3 length: 14 amino acids. TCRdb reprocessed the 5' RACE reads via MiXCR and lists one record per CDR3 protein. This table has 12,000 or so distinct CDR3 sequences, roughly 13% appearing once. This clonotype was recorded many times. Its antigen is as yet unknown. Time point noted: sample taken at primary tumor resection. The chain combines TRBV7-7 with TRBJ2-2, with D perhaps being TRBD1 or TRBD2 (5 bases each). The sequencing here drew on lung tumor tissue, taken at surgery. The TCR was taken from a male donor with early-stage non-small cell lung cancer. The CDR3 DNA is TGTGCTATCCCCGGGACGGCCAACACCGGGGAGCTGTTTTTT. It encodes CAIPGTANTGELFF.